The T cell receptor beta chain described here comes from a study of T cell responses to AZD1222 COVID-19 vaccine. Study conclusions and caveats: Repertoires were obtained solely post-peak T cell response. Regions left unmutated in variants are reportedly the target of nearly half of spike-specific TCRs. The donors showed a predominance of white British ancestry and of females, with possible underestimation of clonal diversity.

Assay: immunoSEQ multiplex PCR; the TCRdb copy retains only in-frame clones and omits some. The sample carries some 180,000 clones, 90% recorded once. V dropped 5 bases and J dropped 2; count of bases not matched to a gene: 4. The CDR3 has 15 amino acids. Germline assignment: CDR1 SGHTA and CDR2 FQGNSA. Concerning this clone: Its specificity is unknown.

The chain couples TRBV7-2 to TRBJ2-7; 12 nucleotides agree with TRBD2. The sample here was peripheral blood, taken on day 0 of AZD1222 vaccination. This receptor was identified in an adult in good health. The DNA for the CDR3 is TGTGCCAGCAGCCCGGGACTAGCGGGCACCTACGAGCAGTACTTC. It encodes CASSPGLAGTYEQYF.